This T cell receptor (beta chain) derives from a study of PD-1 blockade in classical Hodgkin lymphoma. The length of the CDR3 is 18 residues. V gave up 6 bases and J gave up 0 bases; unmatched junction bases: 12. Germline CDR1 WNHNN, CDR2 SYGVQD (reference sequence). No patient escaped relapse after autologous stem cell transplantation, and brentuximab vedotin exposure varied. On this clone itself: Its specificity is not known.

General study findings and limits: Exclusion applied to patients who initiated nivolumab less than 1 year following ASCT.

Only in-frame clones appear in the TCRdb table, and some are missing; sequencing was by immunoSEQ multiplex PCR. The sample carries 70,000 or so clones, around 75% recorded once. The material sequenced was peripheral blood mononuclear cells (PBMCs), taken before the second cycle of nivolumab. This TCR was recovered from a human donor with classical Hodgkin lymphoma. This rearrangement joins TRBV10-1 to TRBJ1-5; 9 bases map to TRBD1. The CDR3: CASRDPGTGTISNQPQHF. In DNA, the CDR3 is TGCGCCAGCAGGGATCCTGGGACAGGGACCATTAGCAATCAGCCCCAGCATTTT.